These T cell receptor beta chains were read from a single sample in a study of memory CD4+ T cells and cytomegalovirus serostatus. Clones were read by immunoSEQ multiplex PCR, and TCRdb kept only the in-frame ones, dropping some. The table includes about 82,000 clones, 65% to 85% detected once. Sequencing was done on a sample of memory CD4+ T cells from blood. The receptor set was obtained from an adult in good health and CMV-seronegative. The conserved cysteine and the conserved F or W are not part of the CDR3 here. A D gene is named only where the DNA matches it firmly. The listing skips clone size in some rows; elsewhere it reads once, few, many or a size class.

CDR3: ASSVVSELDTGELF; D: NA; V: TRBV9; J: TRBJ2-2; size: NA
CDR3: ASSQEAGRTDTQY; D: NA; V: TRBV4-3; J: TRBJ2-3; size: NA
CDR3: ASSGTGAGDTQY; D: TRBD1; V: TRBV6-4; J: TRBJ2-3; size: NA
CDR3: ASSERLQETQY; D: NA; V: TRBV7-8; J: TRBJ2-5; size: NA
CDR3: ASSEGDRVNEQF; D: TRBD1; V: TRBV25-1; J: TRBJ2-1; size: NA
CDR3: AISERAGANVLT; D: NA; V: TRBV10-3; J: TRBJ2-6; size: NA
CDR3: ASKAGQGAYGYT; D: TRBD1; V: TRBV6-1; J: TRBJ1-2; size: once
CDR3: ASSQRTGNTEAF; D: TRBD1; V: TRBV28; J: TRBJ1-1; size: NA
CDR3: ASSPPSENEQF; D: NA; V: TRBV18; J: TRBJ2-1; size: once
CDR3: ASSIPGQLTTGELF; D: TRBD1; V: TRBV5-1; J: TRBJ2-2; size: NA
CDR3: ASRQGGAEAF; D: TRBD1; V: TRBV28; J: TRBJ1-1; size: NA
CDR3: ASSPENQPQH; D: NA; V: TRBV18; J: TRBJ1-5; size: NA
CDR3: ASSSTGGEADTQY; D: TRBD1; V: TRBV5-1; J: TRBJ2-3; size: NA
CDR3: ASSFLGANSPLH; D: NA; V: TRBV7-9; J: TRBJ1-6; size: NA
CDR3: ASSPTNYGYT; D: NA; V: TRBV18; J: TRBJ1-2; size: NA
CDR3: ASSPDQGVGETQY; D: NA; V: TRBV18; J: TRBJ2-5; size: NA
CDR3: ASSRGQGGEKLF; D: TRBD1; V: TRBV5-1; J: TRBJ1-4; size: NA
CDR3: ASSGAETYEQY; D: NA; V: TRBV18; J: TRBJ2-7; size: once
CDR3: ASSLQGGTNEKLF; D: NA; V: TRBV7-2; J: TRBJ1-4; size: NA
CDR3: ASIAEGGAGNTIY; D: NA; V: TRBV6-1; J: TRBJ1-3; size: NA
CDR3: ASTRTPMLSYEQY; D: NA; V: TRBV28; J: TRBJ2-7; size: NA
CDR3: ASSLGDSSYEQY; D: TRBD1; V: TRBV5-1; J: TRBJ2-7; size: few
CDR3: ASRRGLAGGLAKNIQY; D: TRBD2; V: TRBV11-2; J: TRBJ2-4; size: NA
CDR3: ASSQDLGTSSPYEQY; D: NA; V: TRBV4-3; J: TRBJ2-7; size: NA
CDR3: ASSLGPATNEKLF; D: NA; V: TRBV7-2; J: TRBJ1-4; size: NA
CDR3: SVMDRGGGYT; D: TRBD1; V: TRBV29-1; J: TRBJ1-2; size: NA
CDR3: ATSRELNTEAF; D: NA; V: TRBV15; J: TRBJ1-1; size: few
CDR3: ASKRLAESYEQY; D: TRBD2; V: TRBV6-4; J: TRBJ2-7; size: NA
CDR3: ASSFRTVSSYNSPLH; D: NA; V: TRBV28; J: TRBJ1-6; size: NA
CDR3: ASSLAGKGEKLF; D: NA; V: TRBV5-1; J: TRBJ1-4; size: NA
CDR3: ASSVDGGLNTGELF; D: NA; V: TRBV9; J: TRBJ2-2; size: NA
CDR3: ASSKEVVKGKNEKLF; D: NA; V: TRBV21-1; J: TRBJ1-4; size: NA
CDR3: ASSQDRAGNTIY; D: TRBD1; V: TRBV4-3; J: TRBJ1-3; size: NA
CDR3: ASSTRQNTGELF; D: NA; V: TRBV19; J: TRBJ2-2; size: few
CDR3: ASRSQGGGVQF; D: NA; V: TRBV6-6; J: TRBJ2-1; size: NA
CDR3: ASSLIPDTQY; D: NA; V: TRBV9; J: TRBJ2-3; size: NA
CDR3: ASSEATRGLNEQF; D: NA; V: TRBV6-1; J: TRBJ2-1; size: NA
CDR3: SPWTDTEAF; D: NA; V: TRBV20-1; J: TRBJ1-1; size: once
CDR3: SVEGAEQGDNEKLF; D: TRBD1; V: TRBV29-1; J: TRBJ1-4; size: NA
CDR3: ASSPGRVNSPLH; D: NA; V: TRBV2; J: TRBJ1-6; size: NA
CDR3: AWGQASGAGELF; D: TRBD1; V: TRBV30; J: TRBJ2-2; size: NA
CDR3: ASSERGGDTGELF; D: TRBD2; V: TRBV2; J: TRBJ2-2; size: few
CDR3: ASSLDQPLANYGYT; D: NA; V: TRBV7-2; J: TRBJ1-2; size: NA
CDR3: ASSLYLYVIAYEQY; D: NA; V: TRBV7-7; J: TRBJ2-7; size: NA
CDR3: AWKREQNTEAF; D: NA; V: TRBV30; J: TRBJ1-1; size: NA
CDR3: AATGTGNSPLH; D: TRBD1; V: TRBV10-3; J: TRBJ1-6; size: NA
CDR3: ASSAQGLSNEKLF; D: NA; V: TRBV2; J: TRBJ1-4; size: NA
CDR3: AISGAAYEQY; D: NA; V: TRBV10-3; J: TRBJ2-7; size: NA
CDR3: ASSKDSLNTEAF; D: NA; V: TRBV11-2; J: TRBJ1-1; size: NA
CDR3: ASKDGPSGNTIY; D: NA; V: TRBV19; J: TRBJ1-3; size: NA
CDR3: ASETPGRNEKLF; D: NA; V: TRBV6-1; J: TRBJ1-4; size: NA
CDR3: ASSRSGQGRSAGYT; D: NA; V: TRBV11-1; J: TRBJ1-2; size: NA